These 29 T cell receptor beta chains share one sample of origin, sequenced in a study of human T cells and chemical hapten exposure. A single record per CDR3 protein comes from TCRdb applying MiXCR to the RACE reads. The data hold around 92,000 distinct CDR3 sequences, with more than 10% observed a single time. Sample time point: pre-sensitization, week 0. Treatment given: therapeutic diphenylcyclopropenone sensitization with weekly scalp DPC. The source was whole blood, collected in connection with sensitization to the hapten diphenylcyclopropenone (DPC). These receptor sequences come from a woman aged 55-70 years with alopecia areata. Some clones in this sample may be carry-over from other donors' samples.

This clonotype was picked up many times. The rearrangement links TRBV19 to TRBJ2-1; 8 bases fit TRBD2. From germline, CDR1 is LNHDA and CDR2 SQIVND (reference sequence). The CDR3 length is 14 residues. Trimming took 6 bases from V and 7 from J; bases not matched to a gene: 8. The chain's CDR3 is CASSGGAGLNEQFF. For the CDR3, the DNA is TGTGCCAGTAGCGGGGGGGCGGGTTTAAATGAGCAGTTCTTC. The full variable domain, rest sourced from reference TRBV19 and TRBJ2-1, is DGGITQSPKYLFRKEGQNVTLSCEQNLNHDAMYWYRQDPGQGLRLIYYSQIVNDFQKGDIAEGYSVSREKKESFPLTVTSAQKNPTAFYLCASSGGAGLNEQFFGPGTRLTVL.

This clonotype was detected ten times or more. Because the CDR3's place on the DNA is in doubt, the DNA is left out and the CDR3 is given as listed by TCRdb. This chain connects TRBV5-1 to TRBJ1-5; no check of the table's D call, TRBD1, against the DNA was made. The CDR3 length is 15 residues, termini included. Germline V gene sequence: CDR1 SGHRS, CDR2 YFSETQ. The CDR3 here is CASSFGPGGNQPQHF.

The rearrangement links TRBV20-1 to TRBJ2-7; D possibly corresponds to TRBD1 (5 bases). CDR1 and CDR2 (germline): DFQATT, SNEGSKA (reference sequence). Trimming cost V 5 bases and J 5 bases, with 13 bases left between them. This CDR3 comprises 12 residues. CDR3 region: CSAHLDRHEQYF. The CDR3 DNA reads as TGCAGTGCTCATTTAGACAGACACGAGCAGTACTTC.

This clonotype was counted ten times or more. The genes are TRBV25-1 and TRBJ1-4; D uncertain. The CDR3 consists of 14 residues. Germline assignment: CDR1 MGHDK and CDR2 SYGVNS. V was clipped by 4 bases and J by 6 bases, with 12 bases between them. The CDR3 sequence is CASSVAGEDEKLFF. In nucleotides, the CDR3 is TGTGCCAGCAGTGTAGCAGGCGAGGATGAAAAACTGTTTTTT.

This clonotype appeared a few times. The chain joins TRBV9 to TRBJ2-1; 10 bases are shared with TRBD2. The V gene end was trimmed by 1 base and the J gene end by 7 bases; junction bases not matched to a gene: 2. This CDR3 comprises 14 residues. The germline gives CDR1 SGDLS, CDR2 YYNGEE. The CDR3 protein is CASSVLAGENEQFF. The CDR3 bases are TGTGCCAGCAGCGTACTAGCGGGGGAAAATGAGCAGTTCTTC. Drawing the rest from reference TRBV9 and TRBJ2-1, the complete variable domain is DSGVTQTPKHLITATGQRVTLRCSPRSGDLSVYWYQQSLDQGLQFLIQYYNGEERAKGNILERFSAQQFPDLHSELNLSSLELGDSALYFCASSVLAGENEQFFGPGTRLTVL.

In this sample, this clonotype turned up many times. The chain recombines TRBV7-9 with TRBJ1-5; D gene ambiguous. The CDR3 is 15 amino acids. Trimming pared 3 bases from V and 7 bases from J, leaving 16 bases between. Germline CDR1 and CDR2: SEHNR and FQNEAQ (reference sequence). The CDR3 spells CASSLGSAYGQPQHF. The CDR3 DNA follows: TGTGCCAGCAGCTTGGGATCGGCCTATGGCCAGCCCCAGCATTTT.

The CDR3 DNA is TGTGCCCAAGGGCGGGACATACGATCTGGAAACACCATATATTTT. As protein: CAQGRDIRSGNTIYF. The rearrangement links TRBV11-2 to TRBJ1-3; weak D call: TRBD1 (6 bases). V gave up 11 bases and J gave up 1 base, with 18 bases separating them. This CDR3 spans 15 amino acids. In germline, CDR1 is SGHAT, CDR2 FQNNGV.

This clonotype was seen more than once but under ten times. The chain couples TRBV4-1 to TRBJ2-3; unclear D gene. Germline assignment: CDR1 MGHRA and CDR2 YSYEKL. V lost 3 bases, J lost 3 bases, and 7 bases lay in between. CDR3 length: 13 amino acids. In DNA, the CDR3 is TGCGCCAGCAGCCAGCCCGGGACAGATACGCAGTATTTT. This gives the protein CASSQPGTDTQYF.

This clonotype was counted only a few times. J is TRBJ1-4 and V is TRBV7-9; 10 bases align to TRBD1. CDR1 SEHNR and CDR2 FQNEAQ come from the germline V gene (reference sequence). The CDR3 totals 15 residues. After removal of 3 bases from V and 4 bases from J, the junction contained 2 bases not matched to a gene. CDR3 sequence (DNA): TGTGCCAGCAGCTTTGGGACAGGGGATAATGAAAAACTGTTTTTT. This encodes CASSFGTGDNEKLFF.

This clonotype appeared many times. One end of the junction is discordant with germline, which a read error may explain. V usage is TRBV18 and J usage is TRBJ1-1; D ambiguous. The CDR3 loop spans 12 amino acids. Per the germline V gene, CDR1 is KGHSH and CDR2 is LQKENI. The CDR3 DNA follows: TGTGCCAGCTCGCCACAGAACACTGAAGCTTTCTTT. Its protein product is CASSPQNTEAFF.

This clonotype showed up just once. The V and J genes are TRBV20-1 and TRBJ2-7, with D possibly TRBD1 on 7 matching bases. Germline assignment: CDR1 DFQATT and CDR2 SNEGSKA (reference sequence). The length of the CDR3 is 14 residues. The V and J ends lost 1 base and 3 bases respectively, with 13 bases between them. The CDR3 DNA reads as TGCAGTGCTAGAGCTTCAGGGGGGAGCTACGAGCAGTACTTC. Protein sequence: CSARASGGSYEQYF.

The rearrangement uses TRBV27 and TRBJ1-4, with 8 bases that match TRBD1. Germline trimming cut 6 bases from V and 7 bases from J; bases unmatched to any gene: 7. Germline CDR1 reads MNHEY; CDR2 reads SMNVEV (reference sequence). This CDR3 region has 14 residues. The CDR3 sequence: CASRQTQGAEKLFF. CDR3 DNA sequence: TGTGCCAGCAGGCAGACCCAGGGGGCTGAAAAACTGTTTTTT.

The chain employs TRBV6-1 and TRBJ2-1, with 8 positions matching TRBD2. The CDR3 length is 15 residues. V dropped 6 bases and J dropped 1; count of bases not matched to a gene: 5. The germline V gene has CDR1 MNHNS and CDR2 SASEGT. Written as DNA, the CDR3 is TGTGCCAGCAGGAGGGCGGGGGGTTCCTACAATGAGCAGTTCTTC. Residues: CASRRAGGSYNEQFF.

In this sample, this clonotype turned up many times. The chain combines TRBV5-1 with TRBJ1-2; perhaps TRBD1 as D (5 bases). Trimming took 5 bases from V and 4 from J, leaving 9 bases between them. The CDR3 contains 12 residues. Germline assignment: CDR1 SGHRS and CDR2 YFSETQ. The CDR3 region is CASRSGTYGYTF. Written as DNA, the CDR3 is TGCGCCAGCAGGTCAGGGACCTATGGCTACACCTTC.

This sequence joins TRBV2 and TRBJ2-1; D uncertain. Trimming took off 8 bases at V and 5 bases at J, with 10 bases between the two ends. From germline, CDR1 is SNHLY and CDR2 FYNNEI. The CDR3 is 12 amino acids. The CDR3 coding sequence is TGTGCCAGCCGGACGGTAGACAATGAGCAGTTCTTC. Protein sequence: CASRTVDNEQFF.

This clonotype was picked up a small number of times. This sequence joins TRBV12-3 or TRBV12-4 and TRBJ2-2; TRBD1 is a possible D gene (7 bases). This CDR3 spans 18 amino acids. V gave up 7 bases and J gave up 7 bases, with 28 bases separating them. The CDR3 here is CASTPPLRQGGGNGELFF. The CDR3 DNA sequence: TGTGCCAGCACCCCACCGTTGAGACAGGGAGGCGGGAACGGGGAGCTGTTTTTT.

This clonotype was seen ten or more times. This chain joins TRBV18 and TRBJ2-2; D possibly corresponds to TRBD1 (6 bases). Trimming left V 1 base short and J 0 bases short, with 9 bases between. The CDR3 contains 16 residues. Per the germline V gene, CDR1 is KGHSH and CDR2 is LQKENI. The CDR3 DNA is TGTGCCAGCTCACCACTTCCAGGGGCGAACACCGGGGAGCTGTTTTTT. Its translation: CASSPLPGANTGELFF.

This clonotype was picked up many times. This chain links TRBV5-1 with TRBJ2-1; the D is unclear. The CDR3 length is 15 residues. Trimming removed 4 bases from V and 0 bases from J, with 11 bases in between. The germline V gene has CDR1 SGHRS and CDR2 YFSETQ. The CDR3 sequence: CASSHDGYSYNEQFF. The CDR3 region has the DNA TGCGCCAGCAGCCATGACGGATACTCCTACAATGAGCAGTTCTTC.

Ten or more counts support this clonotype. This sequence joins TRBV5-5 and TRBJ2-7; no firm D call. CDR1 and CDR2 (germline): SGHKS, YYEKEE (reference sequence). This CDR3 has 17 amino acids. The V gene lost 1 base and the J gene lost 1 base, with 18 bases spanning the gap. The CDR3 DNA sequence: TGTGCCAGCAGCTTGTACAACAGCGAATCATATTCCTACGAGCAGTACTTC. Amino acids: CASSLYNSESYSYEQYF.

This clonotype was seen a handful of times. The rearrangement uses TRBV5-1 and TRBJ1-5; 7 bases map to TRBD1. Germline V gene sequence: CDR1 SGHRS, CDR2 YFSETQ. This CDR3 has 14 amino acids. Trimming took 2 bases from V and 2 from J; bases not matched to a gene: 1. The CDR3 sequence: CASSFGTGNQPQHF. In DNA, the CDR3 is TGCGCCAGCAGCTTTGGGACAGGCAATCAGCCCCAGCATTTT.

This rearrangement joins TRBV10-1 to TRBJ1-1; a weak D match, TRBD1 (6 bases). With 1 base removed from V and 6 bases from J, the gap between germline ends came to 9 bases. Germline lookup yields CDR1 WNHNN and CDR2 SYGVQD (reference sequence). This CDR3 has 13 residues. CDR3: CASSEYREAEAFF. CDR3 DNA: TGCGCCAGCAGTGAGTACAGGGAAGCTGAAGCTTTCTTT.

This clonotype was seen at least ten times. The chain is built from TRBV18 and TRBJ1-2; no reliable D call. V was shortened by 3 bases and J by 6 bases, with 17 bases between the two germline ends. From germline, CDR1 is KGHSH and CDR2 LQKENI. The CDR3 is 15 amino acids. This CDR3 is CASSPIGGSRDGYTF. The CDR3 region has the DNA TGTGCCAGCTCACCTATAGGAGGCTCGAGGGATGGCTACACCTTC.

Only a few counts were recorded for this clonotype. The chain is built from TRBV12-3 or TRBV12-4 and TRBJ2-3, with 7 nucleotides matching TRBD2. CDR3 length: 15 residues. With V trimmed by 5 bases and J by 2 bases, 7 bases remained unmatched. The CDR3 DNA is TGTGCCAGCAGTGCCCTAGCGGCGAACACAGATACGCAGTATTTT. This gives the protein CASSALAANTDTQYF.

The J gene is TRBJ2-5, the V gene TRBV7-6; possible D gene TRBD2, 6 bases. With 5 bases removed from V and 4 bases from J, the gap between germline ends came to 20 bases. Germline V gene data show CDR1 as SGHVS and CDR2 as FNYEAQ. The CDR3 sequence is 16 residues long. The CDR3 spells CASSPGGLAAPETQYF. CDR3 DNA: TGTGCCAGCAGCCCCGGAGGGTTGGCAGCCCCAGAGACCCAGTACTTC.

This clonotype was recorded at least ten times. This chain uses TRBV5-1 with TRBJ2-1; D is possibly TRBD1 or TRBD2 (5 bases each). Trimming removed 4 bases at V and 10 bases at J, with 21 bases between. Germline CDR1 and CDR2: SGHRS and YFSETQ. The CDR3 covers 15 residues. In DNA, the CDR3 is TGCGCCAGCAGCAAAGGGACGGTTTCTCTGGGGGAGCAGTTCTTC. Its protein is CASSKGTVSLGEQFF.

The V call is TRBV2, the J call TRBJ2-7; the D gene is possibly TRBD2 (6 bases). Trimming removed 6 bases at V and 4 bases at J, with 16 bases between. The CDR3 is made up of 14 amino acids. Germline lookup yields CDR1 SNHLY and CDR2 FYNNEI. The CDR3 protein is CASRRRDSTYEQYF. The CDR3 coding sequence is TGTGCCAGCAGACGCCGGGACTCCACATACGAGCAGTACTTC.

A few counts support this clonotype. The rearrangement links TRBV5-1 to TRBJ1-4; a weak D match, TRBD1 (5 bases). This CDR3 is 17 amino acids long. Germline loops: CDR1 SGHRS, CDR2 YFSETQ. Between the trimmed V and J ends, which lost 4 bases and 5 bases, there was a span of 21 bases. The CDR3 nucleotides are TGCGCCAGCAGCCGACCGGGAGGGGCGAACGTGAATGAAAAACTGTTTTTT. Translated: CASSRPGGANVNEKLFF.

This clonotype was detected many times. This rearrangement joins TRBV30 to TRBJ1-1; the D gene is possibly TRBD1 (5 bases). The CDR3 length is 20 residues. V gave up 0 bases and J gave up 7 bases, with 33 bases separating them. Germline CDR1 GTSNPN, CDR2 SVGIG (reference sequence). The CDR3 DNA follows: TGTGCCTGGAGTGTTTTACTCCGGACATTTGTACCCCAGGATGTAAGTGAAGCTTTCTTT. This sequence encodes CAWSVLLRTFVPQDVSEAFF.

This clonotype was recorded at least ten times. The CDR3 DNA reads TGTGCTAGTGGTTTTGAAGACCGGGACTACAATCAGCCCCAGCATTTT. It is translated as CASGFEDRDYNQPQHF. V usage is TRBV12-5 and J usage is TRBJ1-5; tentatively, D is TRBD1 (5 bases). Trimming took off 3 bases at V and 3 bases at J, with 15 bases between the two ends. Looked up from germline, CDR1 is LGHNT and CDR2 is FRNRAP. This CDR3 comprises 16 residues.